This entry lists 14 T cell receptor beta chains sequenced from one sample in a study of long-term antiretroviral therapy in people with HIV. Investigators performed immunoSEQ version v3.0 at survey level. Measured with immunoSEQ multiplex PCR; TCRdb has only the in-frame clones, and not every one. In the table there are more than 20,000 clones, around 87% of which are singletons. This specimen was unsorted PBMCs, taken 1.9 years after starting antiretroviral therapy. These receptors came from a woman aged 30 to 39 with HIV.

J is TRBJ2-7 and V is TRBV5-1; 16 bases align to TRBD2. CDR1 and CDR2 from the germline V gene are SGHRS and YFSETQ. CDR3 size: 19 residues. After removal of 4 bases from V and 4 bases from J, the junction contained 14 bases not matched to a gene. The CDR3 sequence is CASSRGTSGGARNWYEQYF. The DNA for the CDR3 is TGCGCCAGCAGCAGGGGGACTAGCGGGGGGGCTCGGAACTGGTACGAGCAGTACTTC.

The CDR3 DNA reads as TGTGCCAGCAGTGACTATTCCGGGACAGGGCTCTATGGCTACACCTTC. It yields the protein CASSDYSGTGLYGYTF. The chain uses TRBV6-1 and TRBJ1-2; TRBD1 aligns across 9 bases. The CDR3 is 16 residues long. With V trimmed by 3 bases and J by 4 bases, 9 bases remained unmatched. CDR1 and CDR2 (germline): MNHNS, SASEGT.

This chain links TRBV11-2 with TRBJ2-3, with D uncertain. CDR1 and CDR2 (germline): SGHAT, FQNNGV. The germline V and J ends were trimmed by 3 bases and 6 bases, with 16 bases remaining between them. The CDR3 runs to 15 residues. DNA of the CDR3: TGTGCCAGCAGCTTTGACTTACCCAATACGGATACGCAGTATTTT. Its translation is CASSFDLPNTDTQYF.

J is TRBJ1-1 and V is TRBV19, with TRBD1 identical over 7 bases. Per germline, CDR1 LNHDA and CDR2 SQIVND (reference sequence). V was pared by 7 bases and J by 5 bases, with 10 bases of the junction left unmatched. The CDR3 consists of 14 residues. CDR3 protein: CASKSTGLSTEAFF. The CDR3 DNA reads TGTGCCAGTAAGTCGACAGGGTTATCGACTGAAGCTTTCTTT.

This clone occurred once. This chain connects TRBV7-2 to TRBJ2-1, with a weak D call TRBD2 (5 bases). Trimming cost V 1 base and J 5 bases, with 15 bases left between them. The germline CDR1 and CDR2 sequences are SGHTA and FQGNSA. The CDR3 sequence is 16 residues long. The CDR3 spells CASSLVASIGDNEQFF. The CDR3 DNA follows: TGTGCCAGCAGCTTAGTTGCCTCTATCGGGGACAATGAGCAGTTCTTC. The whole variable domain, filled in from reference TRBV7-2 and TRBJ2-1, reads GAGVSQSPSNKVTEKGKDVELRCDPISGHTALYWYRQSLGQGLEFLIYFQGNSAPDKSGLPSDRFSAERTGGSVSTLTIQRTQQEDSAVYLCASSLVASIGDNEQFFGPGTRLTVL.

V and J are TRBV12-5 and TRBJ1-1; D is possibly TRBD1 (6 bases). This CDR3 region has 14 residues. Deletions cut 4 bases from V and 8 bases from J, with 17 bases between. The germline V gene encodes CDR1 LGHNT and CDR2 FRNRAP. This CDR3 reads CASGYGFGGPEAFF. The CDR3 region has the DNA TGTGCTAGTGGTTATGGGTTTGGGGGCCCGGAAGCTTTCTTT.

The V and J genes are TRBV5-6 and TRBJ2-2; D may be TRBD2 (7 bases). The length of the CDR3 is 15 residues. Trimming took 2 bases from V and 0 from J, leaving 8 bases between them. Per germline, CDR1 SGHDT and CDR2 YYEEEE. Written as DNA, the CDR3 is TGTGCCAGCAGCTTCGGGGGGCCGAACACCGGGGAGCTGTTTTTT. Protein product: CASSFGGPNTGELFF.

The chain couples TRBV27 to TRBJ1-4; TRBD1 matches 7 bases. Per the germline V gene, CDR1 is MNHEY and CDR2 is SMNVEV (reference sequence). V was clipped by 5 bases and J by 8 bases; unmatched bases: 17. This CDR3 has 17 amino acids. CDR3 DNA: TGTGCCAGCAGTCTATACTACACTACAGGGGAAGAGGAAAAACTGTTTTTT. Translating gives CASSLYYTTGEEEKLFF.

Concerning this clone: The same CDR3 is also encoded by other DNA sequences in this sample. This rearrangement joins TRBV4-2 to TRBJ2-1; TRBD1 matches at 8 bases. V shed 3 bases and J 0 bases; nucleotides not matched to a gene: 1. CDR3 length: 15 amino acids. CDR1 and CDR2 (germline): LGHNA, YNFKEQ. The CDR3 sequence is CASSQDRVSYNEQFF. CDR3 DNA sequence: TGTGCCAGCAGCCAGGACAGGGTCTCCTACAATGAGCAGTTCTTC.

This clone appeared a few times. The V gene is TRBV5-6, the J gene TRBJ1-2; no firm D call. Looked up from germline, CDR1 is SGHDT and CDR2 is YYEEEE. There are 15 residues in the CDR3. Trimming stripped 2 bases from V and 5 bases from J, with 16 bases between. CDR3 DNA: TGTGCCAGCAGCTTAGGTCAGGTCCTTCTATATGGCTACACCTTC. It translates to CASSLGQVLLYGYTF.

The CDR3 DNA is TGCGCCAGCAGCCAAGATCTGGAGCAGGGGATCGGTAGGGGTGAAAAACTGTTTTTT. Encoded protein: CASSQDLEQGIGRGEKLFF. The genes are TRBV4-1 and TRBJ1-4, with D perhaps matching TRBD1 (6 bases). V gave up 0 bases and J gave up 7 bases, with 24 bases separating them. The CDR3 consists of 19 residues. Germline assignment: CDR1 MGHRA and CDR2 YSYEKL.

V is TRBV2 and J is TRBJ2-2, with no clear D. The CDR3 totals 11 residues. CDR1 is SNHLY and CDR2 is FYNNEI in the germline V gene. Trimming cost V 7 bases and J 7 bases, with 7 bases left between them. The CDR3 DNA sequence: TGTGCCAGCACCTCCAACGGGGAGCTGTTTTTT. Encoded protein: CASTSNGELFF. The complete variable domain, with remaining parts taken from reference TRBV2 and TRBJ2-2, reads EPEVTQTPSHQVTQMGQEVILRCVPISNHLYFYWYRQILGQKVEFLVSFYNNEISEKSEIFDDQFSVERPDGSNFTLKIRSTKLEDSAMYFCASTSNGELFFGEGSRLTVL.

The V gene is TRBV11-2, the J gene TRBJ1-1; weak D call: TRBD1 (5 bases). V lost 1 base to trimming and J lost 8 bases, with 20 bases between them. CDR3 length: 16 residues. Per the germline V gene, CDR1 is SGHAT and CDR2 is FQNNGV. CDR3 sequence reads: CASSLGFVTGQPEAFF. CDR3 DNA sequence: TGTGCCAGCAGCTTAGGGTTCGTCACAGGTCAACCGGAAGCTTTCTTT.

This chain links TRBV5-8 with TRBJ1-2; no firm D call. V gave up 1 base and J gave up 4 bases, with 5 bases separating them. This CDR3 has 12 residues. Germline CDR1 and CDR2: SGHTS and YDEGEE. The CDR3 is CASSLRGYGYTF. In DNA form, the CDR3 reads TGTGCCAGCAGCTTGCGTGGCTATGGCTACACCTTC.